This entry lists 5 T cell receptor beta chains sequenced from one sample in a study of blood T cells in healthy people across ages. Alongside a J-beta primer mix, a sample-barcoded 5' primer served in a second PCR lasting about 7 to 11 cycles. Each CDR3 protein is one row after TCRdb ran MiXCR on the 5' RACE reads. The repertoire consists of more than 700,000 distinct CDR3 sequences, with about half occurring once and the leading ten covering roughly 20%. The sequenced material came from blood. These receptors were collected from an older man in good health.

The chain is built from TRBV3-1 and TRBJ2-1; no reliable D call. CDR3 length: 11 amino acids. Trimming took 3 bases from V and 6 from J, leaving 3 bases between them. Germline CDR1 and CDR2: LGHDT and YNNKEL (reference sequence). In DNA form, the CDR3 reads TGTGCCAGCAGCCACAGCAATGAGCAGTTCTTC. Amino acid sequence: CASSHSNEQFF.

In this sample, this clonotype turned up many times. Since a much larger clone is just one base distant, this may be a read error. The V gene is TRBV9, the J gene TRBJ2-3; perhaps D is TRBD1 or TRBD2 (5 bases each). Trimming removed 0 bases at V and 3 bases at J, with 17 bases between. This CDR3 has 17 residues. Germline values: CDR1 SGDLS, CDR2 YYNGEE. The chain's CDR3 is CASSVAPGRARTDTQYF. The CDR3 DNA reads TGTGCCAGCAGCGTAGCTCCGGGACGAGCGAGAACAGATACGCAGTATTTT.

The chain links TRBV20-1 to TRBJ2-1, with 9 bases fitting TRBD2. Germline assignment: CDR1 DFQATT and CDR2 SNEGSKA (reference sequence). V gave up 4 bases and J gave up 15 bases; unmatched junction bases: 16. CDR3 length: 14 residues. CDR3 coding DNA: TGCAGTGCTACAGTGCCCTACGGCGGGAGGGATCGGTTCTTC. Its protein is CSATVPYGGRDRFF.

The rearrangement joins TRBV11-2 to TRBJ2-1, with 9 bases aligning to TRBD2. This CDR3 contains 18 residues. Per germline, CDR1 SGHAT and CDR2 FQNNGV. Unmatched junction bases numbered 11, after V lost 5 bases and J lost 0 bases. CDR3: CASSPGRGGRVSYNEQFF. In DNA, the CDR3 is TGTGCCAGCAGCCCCGGTAGGGGCGGGAGGGTCTCCTACAATGAGCAGTTCTTC. The full variable domain, completed using reference TRBV11-2 and TRBJ2-1, is EAGVAQSPRYKIIEKRQSVAFWCNPISGHATLYWYQQILGQGPKLLIQFQNNGVVDDSQLPKDRFSAERLKGVDSTLKIQPAKLEDSAVYLCASSPGRGGRVSYNEQFFGPGTRLTVL.

This clonotype was counted a few times. This chain joins TRBV5-1 and TRBJ2-3; a possible D gene is TRBD2 (6 bases). Per the germline V gene, CDR1 is SGHRS and CDR2 is YFSETQ. Between the trimmed V and J ends, which lost 4 bases and 4 bases, there was a span of 13 bases. This CDR3 has 14 residues. CDR3 bases: TGCGCCAGCAGCCTGGGGGGAATCGCAGATACGCAGTATTTT. Residues: CASSLGGIADTQYF.